The rows below give T cell receptor beta chains drawn from one sample of a study of control samples from healthy donors and cancer patients. Clones were read by immunoSEQ multiplex PCR, and TCRdb kept only the in-frame ones, dropping some. The sample carries around 140,000 clones, about 90% recorded once. The sample comprised blood. Receptors were obtained from a man aged 18 to 29 in good health. Each CDR3 is given with its conserved first and last residue. D genes are given only for firm matches. Clone size is stated in some rows and not others, as once, few, many or a class when expanded.

size	length	D	V	J	DNA	CDR3
NA	16	NA	TRBV6-1	TRBJ1-4	TGTGCCAGCAGTGCCCTGGAACCTTCAACTAATGAAAAACTGTTTTTT	CASSALEPSTNEKLFF
NA	13	NA	TRBV4-1	TRBJ1-1	TGCGCCAGCGGAAACCGGGCCAACACTGAAGCTTTCTTT	CASGNRANTEAFF
NA	13	TRBD1	TRBV30	TRBJ1-6	TGTGCCGCCAACATCGGACAGGGGAATCCCCTCCACTTT	CAANIGQGNPLHF
once	14	NA	TRBV2	TRBJ1-4	TGTGCCAGCAGTGAGTTTGGGGGCGATGAAAAACTGTTTTTT	CASSEFGGDEKLFF
NA	15	NA	TRBV18	TRBJ2-1	TGTGCCAGCTCACCACGGTACACTGACTACAATGAGCAGTTCTTC	CASSPRYTDYNEQFF
NA	14	NA	TRBV11-2	TRBJ2-5	TGTGCCAGCAGCTTAGATAAAGGCCCAGAGACCCAGTACTTC	CASSLDKGPETQYF
NA	13	NA	TRBV19	TRBJ1-1	TGTGCCACCAGGTTGGGAGGGAACACTGAAGCTTTCTTT	CATRLGGNTEAFF
once	17	TRBD1	TRBV5-1	TRBJ2-2	TGCGCCAGCAGCTTGGGTCCAGGGGGCTCGAGCACCGGGGAGCTGTTTTTT	CASSLGPGGSSTGELFF
NA	14	NA	TRBV5-1	TRBJ1-3	TGCGCCAGCAGCTTTTCAGACTCTGGAAACACCATATATTTT	CASSFSDSGNTIYF
NA	16	NA	TRBV19	TRBJ2-1	TGTGCCAGTAGTATAGGAACGGGGAGCTCCTACAATGAGCAGTTCTTC	CASSIGTGSSYNEQFF
NA	15	NA	TRBV7-9	TRBJ1-3	TGTGCCAGCAGCTTAGCGGGGACGGTGGAAAACACCATATATTTT	CASSLAGTVENTIYF
NA	15	NA	TRBV27	TRBJ2-1	TGTGCCAGCTCGGTTAGCTGGGGCTCCTACAATGAGCAGTTCTTC	CASSVSWGSYNEQFF
NA	14	NA	TRBV6-2/TRBV6-3	TRBJ1-5	TGTGCCAGCAGTTACCTCGGGTACAATCAGCCCCAGCATTTT	CASSYLGYNQPQHF
few	13	NA	TRBV27	TRBJ1-2	TGTGCCAGCAGTTTACAGAAGGCGGGCGGCTACACCTTC	CASSLQKAGGYTF
NA	14	NA	TRBV28	TRBJ2-7	TGTGCCAGCAGTTTTAAGGGTTTAACCTACGAGCAGTACTTC	CASSFKGLTYEQYF
NA	15	NA	TRBV7-3	TRBJ2-7	TGTGCCAGCAGCTTAGGGGCAGGGGGAGGCTACGAGCAGTACTTC	CASSLGAGGGYEQYF
NA	16	NA	TRBV5-1	TRBJ2-3	TGCGCCAGCAGCTTAGGTGGCCCGAGGGGCACAGATACGCAGTATTTT	CASSLGGPRGTDTQYF
NA	15	NA	TRBV10-2	TRBJ2-7	TGCGCCAGCAGGGACGCCAACAAACCCCCCTACGAGCAGTACTTC	CASRDANKPPYEQYF
NA	16	NA	TRBV5-1	TRBJ2-2	TGCGCCAGCAGCTCACTCCGACAGGAGGGCACCGGGGAGCTGTTTTTT	CASSSLRQEGTGELFF
once	13	NA	TRBV10-1	TRBJ2-2	TGCGCCAGTGGACGGGGCAGCACCGGGGAGCTGTTTTTT	CASGRGSTGELFF
NA	14	TRBD1	TRBV4-1	TRBJ2-7	TGCGCCAGCAGCCACCCGGGACAGGGAATGGAGCAGTACTTC	CASSHPGQGMEQYF
NA	13	NA	TRBV3-1/TRBV3-2	TRBJ2-7	TGTGCCAGCAGTCTTACGTTAGCAAACGAGCAGTACTTC	CASSLTLANEQYF
NA	13	NA	TRBV27	TRBJ2-7	TGTGCCAGCAGTTCACGAAGACCCTCCGAGCAGTACTTC	CASSSRRPSEQYF
NA	14	NA	TRBV27	TRBJ1-4	TGTGCCAGCCGACGGGGGGGAACTAATGAAAAACTGTTTTTT	CASRRGGTNEKLFF
NA	12	NA	TRBV3-1/TRBV3-2	TRBJ2-7	TGTGCCAGCAGCCAGGGTCCTAGCGAGCAGTACTTC	CASSQGPSEQYF
once	15	NA	TRBV9	TRBJ2-3	TGTGCCAGCAGCGAGAGGACGCCCCCTGGGGATACGCAGTATTTT	CASSERTPPGDTQYF
NA	18	NA	TRBV23-1	TRBJ2-6	TGCGCCAGCAGTCAAGTAGTCAGGGTAGTCTCTGGTGCCAACGTCCTGACTTTC	CASSQVVRVVSGANVLTF
NA	14	NA	TRBV7-9	TRBJ2-7	TGTGCCAGCAGCTTAGATTTTGAGGCGGCCGAGCAGTACTTC	CASSLDFEAAEQYF
NA	17	NA	TRBV19	TRBJ1-4	TGTGCCAGTAGACTGAGGGGTACCGATACAACTAATGAAAAACTGTTTTTT	CASRLRGTDTTNEKLFF
NA	15	NA	TRBV28	TRBJ1-5	TGTGCCAGCAGTTCCCCGACGAGGGGCAATCAGCCCCAGCATTTT	CASSSPTRGNQPQHF
once	13	NA	TRBV7-2	TRBJ1-1	TGTGCCAGCCGTTCCGCAGCGACCACTGAAGCTTTCTTT	CASRSAATTEAFF
NA	16	NA	TRBV18	TRBJ2-3	TGTGCCAGCCAAGGGCGGACAGAATTAAACACAGATACGCAGTATTTT	CASQGRTELNTDTQYF
once	12	NA	TRBV7-3	TRBJ1-2	TGTGCCAGCAGCCAAACGACAGGTCACTACACCTTC	CASSQTTGHYTF
NA	15	NA	TRBV5-1	TRBJ2-7	TGCGCCAGCAGCTTGGCGGGCAGGCAGGTCGACGAGCAGTACTTC	CASSLAGRQVDEQYF
NA	15	TRBD1	TRBV7-9	TRBJ1-2	TGTGCCAGCAGCTCTTCGACAGGGGCTTGGTATGGCTACACCTTC	CASSSSTGAWYGYTF
NA	13	NA	TRBV11-2	TRBJ1-3	TGTGCCAGCAGCCCAGTCGCGGGAAACACCATATATTTT	CASSPVAGNTIYF
NA	13	TRBD1	TRBV3-1/TRBV3-2	TRBJ1-2	TGTGCCAGCAGACGACAGGGAGACTATGGCTACACCTTC	CASRRQGDYGYTF
NA	13	NA	TRBV7-3	TRBJ2-5	TGTGCCAGCAGCTTAAGGCACTCAGAGACCCAGTACTTC	CASSLRHSETQYF
NA	14	NA	TRBV6-5	TRBJ2-2	TGTGCCAGCAGTCCTCGGACAATGACCGGGGAGCTGTTTTTT	CASSPRTMTGELFF
NA	13	TRBD1	TRBV30	TRBJ2-7	TGTGCCTGGGACAGGGTAATGGCCTACGAGCAGTACTTC	CAWDRVMAYEQYF
NA	14	NA	TRBV3-1/TRBV3-2	TRBJ2-7	TGTGCCAGCAGCCAAGATAGGTTTTCCTACGAGCAGTACTTC	CASSQDRFSYEQYF
NA	12	NA	TRBV19	TRBJ1-2	TGTGCCAGTAGTGTCGGTTACTATGGCTACACCTTC	CASSVGYYGYTF
NA	14	TRBD1	TRBV3-1/TRBV3-2	TRBJ1-3	TGTGCCAGCAGCTTACAGGGGTCTGGAAACACCATATATTTT	CASSLQGSGNTIYF
NA	16	NA	TRBV3-1/TRBV3-2	TRBJ2-7	TGTGCCAGCAGCCAAGTAGATCGGGGAGCCTCCTACGAGCAGTACTTC	CASSQVDRGASYEQYF
NA	13	NA	TRBV6-5	TRBJ1-1	TGTGCCAGCCTTCGGGGGGGCGAGACTGAAGCTTTCTTT	CASLRGGETEAFF
NA	14	NA	TRBV5-5	TRBJ2-6	TGTGCCAGCAGCTTGGAACTGGGGGCCAACGTCCTGACTTTC	CASSLELGANVLTF
NA	17	TRBD2	TRBV28	TRBJ2-1	TGTGCCAGCAGTTTATCCCGTAGCGGGGGGTCCTACAATGAGCAGTTCTTC	CASSLSRSGGSYNEQFF
NA	14	NA	TRBV3-1/TRBV3-2	TRBJ1-5	TGTGCCAGCAGCTCCACCCACAGCAATCAGCCCCAGCATTTT	CASSSTHSNQPQHF
NA	13	TRBD1	TRBV27	TRBJ2-1	TGTGCCAGCAGTTTCGGGACAGGCCTGGGTCAGTTCTTC	CASSFGTGLGQFF
few	14	NA	TRBV6-5	TRBJ1-5	TGTGCCAGCAGCCCCAGGTGGCGCAATCAGCCCCAGCATTTT	CASSPRWRNQPQHF
NA	13	NA	TRBV29-1	TRBJ1-3	TGCAGCGTCCTCGGGCAGGGGGGAAACACCATATATTTT	CSVLGQGGNTIYF
NA	14	NA	TRBV27	TRBJ1-1	TGTGCCACCCGAGGGGGAGCCATGAACACTGAAGCTTTCTTT	CATRGGAMNTEAFF